This is a list of T cell receptor beta chains from one sample in a study of Ad26.COV2.S vaccination and SARS-CoV-2 variants. Clones were read by immunoSEQ multiplex PCR, and TCRdb kept only the in-frame ones, dropping some. The sample has more than 250,000 clones, about 87% seen once; the top ten hold around 3.5%. The sample was peripheral blood, taken in a trial of Ad26.COV2.S vaccine versus placebo. These receptors were collected from a person between 18 and 60 years old who received the Ad26.COV2.S COVID-19 vaccine or a placebo. The CDR3 runs from the conserved cysteine through the conserved F or W. The D gene is left open where the match is weak. Not all rows give a size; the values are once, few, many and, for expanded clones, a class.

abundance	j_gene	d_gene	v_gene	CDR3aa	CDR3nt
NA	TRBJ2-1	TRBD2	TRBV7-2	CASSLIFAGVPNEQFF	TGTGCCAGCAGCTTAATATTCGCGGGGGTGCCCAATGAGCAGTTCTTC
NA	TRBJ2-3	TRBD2	TRBV5-1	CASRRTSGMATDTQYF	TGCGCCAGCAGACGGACTAGCGGGATGGCTACAGATACGCAGTATTTT
NA	TRBJ2-2	NA	TRBV5-1	CASGRGQSTGELFF	TGCGCCAGCGGGAGGGGACAAAGCACCGGGGAGCTGTTTTTT
NA	TRBJ2-3	NA	TRBV6-5	CASKTAKRDTQYF	TGTGCCAGTAAGACAGCGAAGCGAGATACGCAGTATTTT
once	TRBJ2-5	TRBD2	TRBV29-1	CSVGTSGRIGETQYF	TGCAGCGTCGGGACTAGCGGGAGGATAGGGGAGACCCAGTACTTC
NA	TRBJ1-5	NA	TRBV5-5	CASSLSPTWNQPQHF	TGTGCCAGCAGCTTGTCCCCGACTTGGAATCAGCCCCAGCATTTT
NA	TRBJ1-2	TRBD1	TRBV18	CASSPGFTGGIPYGYTF	TGTGCCAGCTCACCAGGGTTTACAGGGGGGATCCCCTATGGCTACACCTTC
NA	TRBJ1-1	NA	TRBV7-9	CASSANRETEAFF	TGTGCCAGCAGCGCAAACAGGGAAACTGAAGCTTTCTTT
NA	TRBJ2-7	TRBD1	TRBV18	CASSPIRQGPSYEQYF	TGTGCCAGCTCACCAATTCGACAGGGTCCTTCCTACGAGCAGTACTTC
NA	TRBJ2-1	NA	TRBV7-6	CASSLGTGSYNEQFF	TGTGCCAGCAGCTTAGGGACCGGCTCCTACAATGAGCAGTTCTTC
NA	TRBJ2-6	TRBD1	TRBV4-2	CASSQGDRGPGANVLTF	TGTGCCAGCAGCCAAGGGGACAGGGGGCCTGGGGCCAACGTCCTGACTTTC
few	TRBJ1-1	NA	TRBV3-1/TRBV3-2	CASSQVASGGAEAFF	TGTGCCAGCAGCCAAGTTGCCTCCGGAGGGGCTGAAGCTTTCTTT
NA	TRBJ1-3	NA	TRBV30	CAWSDEGAGNTIYF	TGTGCCTGGAGTGACGAGGGGGCTGGAAACACCATATATTTT
few	TRBJ1-6	TRBD1	TRBV9	CASSARRDRDNSPLHF	TGTGCCAGCAGCGCCCGCCGGGACAGGGATAATTCACCCCTCCACTTT
NA	TRBJ2-6	NA	TRBV2	CARRGGSNRDSDVLTF	TGTGCCAGACGGGGGGGTTCTAACCGGGACAGCGACGTCCTGACTTTC
NA	TRBJ1-2	TRBD1	TRBV12-3/TRBV12-4	CASSDRAGRGYTF	TGTGCCAGCAGCGACAGGGCTGGTCGTGGCTACACCTTC
NA	TRBJ1-2	TRBD1	TRBV23-1	CASSLTGSDGYTF	TGCGCCAGCAGTCTGACAGGGTCGGATGGCTACACCTTC
NA	TRBJ1-1	TRBD1	TRBV7-6	CASSASTGGFSEAFF	TGTGCCAGCAGCGCTTCGACAGGGGGATTCTCTGAAGCTTTCTTT
NA	TRBJ2-1	NA	TRBV24-1	CATSDGGTEQFF	TGTGCCACCAGTGACGGCGGGACAGAGCAGTTCTTC
NA	TRBJ1-1	NA	TRBV9	CAGLHRGILNTEAFF	TGTGCCGGGCTCCACAGAGGGATATTGAACACTGAAGCTTTCTTT
NA	TRBJ2-3	NA	TRBV7-6	CASSLRDRNTQYF	TGTGCCAGCAGCTTAAGGGATCGGAATACGCAGTATTTT
NA	TRBJ2-1	NA	TRBV7-3	CASSLRTGRLTTSSYNEQFF	TGTGCCAGCAGCCTAAGGACGGGCCGGCTTACAACTAGCTCCTACAATGAGCAGTTCTTC
NA	TRBJ1-5	NA	TRBV18	CASSPTINQPQHF	TGTGCCAGCTCACCAACCATCAATCAGCCCCAGCATTTT
few	TRBJ1-1	NA	TRBV5-1	CASRGDTSNTEAFF	TGCGCCAGCAGGGGGGACACTTCGAACACTGAAGCTTTCTTT
NA	TRBJ2-7	NA	TRBV7-6	CASSLVSEGSYEQYF	TGTGCCAGCAGCTTGGTCAGCGAGGGGTCCTACGAGCAGTACTTC
NA	TRBJ2-7	NA	TRBV6-2/TRBV6-3	CASSRDRRGSHSSYEQYF	TGTGCCAGCAGTCGCGACCGACGGGGCAGCCATAGCTCCTACGAGCAGTACTTC
NA	TRBJ2-4	NA	TRBV10-1	CASSEGTAKNIQYF	TGCGCCAGCAGTGAGGGGACAGCCAAAAACATTCAGTACTTC
NA	TRBJ2-7	TRBD2	TRBV3-1/TRBV3-2	CASSPGLAVYEQYF	TGTGCCAGCAGCCCGGGACTAGCGGTATACGAGCAGTACTTC
NA	TRBJ2-7	NA	TRBV20-1	CSARLEEQYF	TGCAGTGCACGGCTGGAGGAGCAGTACTTC
NA	TRBJ1-5	NA	TRBV30	CAWYGHLSNQPQHF	TGTGCCTGGTATGGACACCTTTCCAATCAGCCCCAGCATTTT
NA	TRBJ2-3	NA	TRBV30	CAWGPGPTDTQYF	TGTGCCTGGGGCCCCGGGCCCACAGATACGCAGTATTTT
NA	TRBJ2-5	TRBD1	TRBV10-2	CASSRDRGRVAETQYF	TGCGCCAGCAGCCGGGACAGGGGCCGGGTAGCGGAGACCCAGTACTTC
once	TRBJ1-2	NA	TRBV28	CASSFGASHYGYTF	TGTGCCAGCAGTTTCGGAGCCTCCCACTATGGCTACACCTTC
NA	TRBJ2-3	TRBD2	TRBV27	CASSPGSASGTIYTDTQYF	TGTGCCAGCAGTCCCGGGTCGGCTAGCGGGACGATATACACAGATACGCAGTATTTT
NA	TRBJ1-1	NA	TRBV28	CASSAHSLGNTEAFF	TGTGCCAGCAGTGCCCACAGCCTTGGGAACACTGAAGCTTTCTTT
NA	TRBJ2-1	NA	TRBV19	CASSLTGNSYNEQFF	TGTGCCAGTAGTCTGACGGGGAACTCCTACAATGAGCAGTTCTTC
NA	TRBJ2-3	NA	TRBV14	CASSQVTTDTQYF	TGTGCCAGCAGCCAGGTAACCACAGATACGCAGTATTTT
NA	TRBJ2-7	TRBD1	TRBV2	CASSNPQGEISYEQYF	TGTGCCAGCAGTAATCCGCAGGGGGAGATTTCCTACGAGCAGTACTTC
NA	TRBJ1-5	NA	TRBV19	CASSFLGGPGNQPQHF	TGTGCCAGTAGCTTTCTGGGGGGGCCTGGCAATCAGCCCCAGCATTTT
NA	TRBJ1-5	NA	TRBV2	CASSEDRNSNQPQHF	TGTGCCAGCAGTGAAGACAGGAATAGCAATCAGCCCCAGCATTTT
NA	TRBJ2-2	NA	TRBV18	CASSPDRLNTGELFF	TGTGCCAGCTCACCCGACAGGCTGAACACCGGGGAGCTGTTTTTT
NA	TRBJ1-2	NA	TRBV28	CASSPPGGRSYGYTF	TGTGCCAGCAGTCCACCGGGGGGGCGTAGCTATGGCTACACCTTC
NA	TRBJ1-1	TRBD1	TRBV3-1/TRBV3-2	CASSLGQGIMNTEAFF	TGTGCCAGCAGCCTGGGACAGGGGATAATGAACACTGAAGCTTTCTTT
NA	TRBJ2-5	NA	TRBV27	CASSFRAGLGTQYF	TGTGCCAGCAGTTTTCGAGCAGGTTTAGGGACCCAGTACTTC
NA	TRBJ2-1	NA	TRBV6-2/TRBV6-3	CASSYLALKRGNEQFF	TGTGCCAGCAGTTATCTCGCACTCAAAAGAGGTAATGAGCAGTTCTTC
NA	TRBJ2-7	TRBD2	TRBV29-1	CSVSRLAGVGEQYF	TGCAGCGTTAGTAGACTAGCGGGAGTCGGCGAGCAGTACTTC
NA	TRBJ2-4	NA	TRBV5-4	CASSLDRAKNIQYF	TGTGCCAGCAGCTTGGACAGGGCCAAAAACATTCAGTACTTC
NA	TRBJ1-1	TRBD1	TRBV11-2	CATRDRAYTEAFF	TGTGCCACCAGGGACAGGGCGTACACTGAAGCTTTCTTT
few	TRBJ1-1	NA	TRBV11-1	CASSSAGTANTEAFF	TGTGCCAGCAGCAGCGCCGGGACCGCGAACACTGAAGCTTTCTTT
once	TRBJ1-6	NA	TRBV19	CASSLGLMLSPLHF	TGTGCCAGTAGTCTCGGACTAATGCTTTCACCCCTCCACTTT
NA	TRBJ2-7	NA	TRBV4-3	CASSQGSSYEQYF	TGCGCCAGCAGCCAGGGCAGTTCCTACGAGCAGTACTTC
few	TRBJ2-7	NA	TRBV7-2	CASSFGLAFREQYF	TGTGCCAGCAGCTTCGGTCTGGCTTTCCGCGAGCAGTACTTC
NA	TRBJ1-1	NA	TRBV7-9	CASSLSGGTNTEAFF	TGTGCCAGCAGCTTAAGTGGGGGGACGAACACTGAAGCTTTCTTT
once	TRBJ2-5	TRBD2	TRBV6-5	CASRREGTETQYF	TGTGCCAGCAGGCGGGAGGGGACGGAGACCCAGTACTTC
once	TRBJ1-1	NA	TRBV5-1	CASSLEYNTEAFF	TGCGCCAGCAGCTTGGAGTACAACACTGAAGCTTTCTTT
once	TRBJ2-1	NA	TRBV4-1	CASSQKDLAFNEQFF	TGCGCCAGCAGCCAGAAGGACCTGGCCTTCAATGAGCAGTTCTTC
NA	TRBJ1-2	NA	TRBV28	CASRDNIGFYGYTF	TGTGCCAGCAGGGACAACATAGGGTTTTATGGCTACACCTTC
NA	TRBJ1-2	TRBD1	TRBV14	CASSPRQGPAYTF	TGTGCCAGCAGCCCGAGACAGGGACCCGCCTACACCTTC
NA	TRBJ2-2	NA	TRBV29-1	CSVAGPGELFF	TGCAGCGTTGCGGGTCCCGGGGAGCTGTTTTTT